These T cell receptor beta chains were read from a single sample in a study of shared clonotypes between healthy human individuals. Sequencing was performed with immunoSEQ multiplex PCR; in TCRdb, only in-frame clones are kept and a portion is missing. The top ten clones hold roughly 0.61% of a sample with about 990,000 clones, 75% to 85% of them seen once. Sequencing used memory CD4+ T cells from PBMCs. All receptors come from a man aged 18 to 35 in good health. Some clones in this sample may be carry-over from other donors' samples. Each CDR3 is given with its conserved first and last residue. D genes are given only for firm matches. A row's size may be missing; if present it is once, few, many or a size class.

D	J	size	V	DNA	CDR3
TRBD1	TRBJ1-6	NA	TRBV5-4	TGTGCCAGCAGCCTCGGACAGGAGGGATCACCCCTCCACTTT	CASSLGQEGSPLHF
NA	TRBJ1-2	NA	TRBV5-6	TGTGCCAGCAGCTCTGATGTTGGGGACGGCTCCTATGGCTACACCTTC	CASSSDVGDGSYGYTF
NA	TRBJ1-1	NA	TRBV7-3	TGTGCCAGCAGCTTGAGCCCCCGGGACGGGTCGTCTGCTTTCTTT	CASSLSPRDGSSAFF
NA	TRBJ2-2	once	TRBV18	TGTGCCAGCTCACCACTTCGTGCCGTTGCGAACACCGGGGAGCTGTTTTTT	CASSPLRAVANTGELFF
TRBD1	TRBJ1-2	NA	TRBV4-1	TGCGCCAGCAGCCAAGGCCAGGGGGCGCGAGAAGGCTACACCTTC	CASSQGQGAREGYTF
NA	TRBJ2-5	NA	TRBV6-1	TGTGCCAGCAAAGACCGTAGGGCCTGGGAGACCCAGTACTTC	CASKDRRAWETQYF
NA	TRBJ2-3	NA	TRBV4-3	TGCGCCACTGCGCCGGGATCCCGGGGCACAGATACGCAGTATTTT	CATAPGSRGTDTQYF
NA	TRBJ1-1	NA	TRBV4-2	TGTGCCAGCAGCCAAGATTGGGGGAGGGGCACTGAAGCTTTCTTT	CASSQDWGRGTEAFF
TRBD2	TRBJ2-7	NA	TRBV7-8	TGTGCCAGCAGCCGGGGACTAGCGTCTCACGAGCAGTACTTC	CASSRGLASHEQYF
TRBD1	TRBJ1-2	few	TRBV28	TGTGCCAGCAGTTCTCCGGGACAGGCTAACTATGGCTACACCTTC	CASSSPGQANYGYTF
NA	TRBJ1-2	NA	TRBV18	TGTGCCAGCTCACAAGGACACGGGTATGGCTACACCTTC	CASSQGHGYGYTF
TRBD1	TRBJ1-5	NA	TRBV4-3	TGCGCCAGCAGCCAAGGGATGGACAGGGGGCAACAGCCCCAGCATTTT	CASSQGMDRGQQPQHF
TRBD1	TRBJ1-1	NA	TRBV18	TGTGCCAGCGAGGGACAGGGCACTGAAGCTTTCTTT	CASEGQGTEAFF
NA	TRBJ2-1	NA	TRBV7-3	TGTGCCAGCAGCTTACGAGCGGACAATGAGCAGTTCTTC	CASSLRADNEQFF
NA	TRBJ2-2	NA	TRBV6-6	TGTGCCAGCAGTTACTTCTTGGGGGTCTCCACCGGGGAGCTGTTTTTT	CASSYFLGVSTGELFF
NA	TRBJ2-7	NA	TRBV4-1	TGCGCCAGCAGCCATGGCCGGCGGGGAGGAGGCGAGCAGTACTTC	CASSHGRRGGGEQYF
NA	TRBJ1-1	NA	TRBV19	TGTGCCAGTAGGGACTTCCCGTTGGACACTGAAGCTTTCTTT	CASRDFPLDTEAFF
TRBD2	TRBJ2-7	NA	TRBV29-1	TGCAGCGTTCTTGGGGGGGATCAAAAGTACTTC	CSVLGGDQKYF
NA	TRBJ1-2	NA	TRBV5-6	TGTGCCAGCAGCTTTGTGGATCGAAAAAGCGAAGGCTACACCTTC	CASSFVDRKSEGYTF
NA	TRBJ2-1	NA	TRBV7-2	TGTGCCAGCTCTCTTACCTCCTACAATGAGCAGTTCTTC	CASSLTSYNEQFF
TRBD1	TRBJ1-1	NA	TRBV5-1	TGCGCCAGCAGCTCCAGCCCCACAGGGGGCACTGAAGCTTTCTTT	CASSSSPTGGTEAFF